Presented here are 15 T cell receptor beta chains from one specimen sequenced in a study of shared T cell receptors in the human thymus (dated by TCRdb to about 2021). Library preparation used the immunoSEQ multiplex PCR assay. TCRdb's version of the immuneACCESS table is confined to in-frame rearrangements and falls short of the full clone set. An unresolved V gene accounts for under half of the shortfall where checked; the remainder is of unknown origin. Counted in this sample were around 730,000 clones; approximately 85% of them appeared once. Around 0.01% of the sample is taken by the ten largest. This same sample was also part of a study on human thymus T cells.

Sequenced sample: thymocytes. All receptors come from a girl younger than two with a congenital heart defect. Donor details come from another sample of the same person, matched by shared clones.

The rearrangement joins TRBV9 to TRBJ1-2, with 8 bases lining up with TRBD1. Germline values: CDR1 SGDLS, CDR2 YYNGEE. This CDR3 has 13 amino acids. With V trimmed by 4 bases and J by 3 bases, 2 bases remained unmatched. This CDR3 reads CASSNRGDYGYTF. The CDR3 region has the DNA TGTGCCAGCAGCAACAGGGGGGACTATGGCTACACCTTC.

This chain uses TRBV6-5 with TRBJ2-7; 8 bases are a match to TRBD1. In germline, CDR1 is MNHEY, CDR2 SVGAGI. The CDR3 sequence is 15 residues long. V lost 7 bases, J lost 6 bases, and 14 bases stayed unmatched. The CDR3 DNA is TGTGCCAGCACTACAATATCCAGGGGGCTCGTCGAGCAGTACTTC. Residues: CASTTISRGLVEQYF.

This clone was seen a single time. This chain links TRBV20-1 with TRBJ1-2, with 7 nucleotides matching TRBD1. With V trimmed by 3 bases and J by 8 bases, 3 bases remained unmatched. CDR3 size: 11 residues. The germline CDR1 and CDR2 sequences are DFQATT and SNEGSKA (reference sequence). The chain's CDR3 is CSARTGWGYTF. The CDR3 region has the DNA TGCAGTGCTAGGACAGGGTGGGGCTACACCTTC.

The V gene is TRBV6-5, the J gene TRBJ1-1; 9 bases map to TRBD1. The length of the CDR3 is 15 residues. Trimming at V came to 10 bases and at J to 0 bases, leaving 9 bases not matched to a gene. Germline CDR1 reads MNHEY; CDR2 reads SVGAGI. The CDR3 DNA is TGTGCCACCCACGGGACAGGGTATTTGAACACTGAAGCTTTCTTT. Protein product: CATHGTGYLNTEAFF.

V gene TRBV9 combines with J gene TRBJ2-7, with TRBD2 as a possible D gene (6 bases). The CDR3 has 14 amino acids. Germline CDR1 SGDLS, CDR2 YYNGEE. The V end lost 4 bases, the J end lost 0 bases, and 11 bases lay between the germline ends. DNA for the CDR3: TGTGCCAGCAGCATCCGGGACTTCTCCTACGAGCAGTACTTC. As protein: CASSIRDFSYEQYF.

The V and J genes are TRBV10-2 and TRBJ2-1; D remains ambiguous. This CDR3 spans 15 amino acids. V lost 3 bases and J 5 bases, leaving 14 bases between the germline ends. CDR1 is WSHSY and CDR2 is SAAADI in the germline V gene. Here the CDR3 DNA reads TGCGCCAGCAGTGATAATGCACTTTCGAACAATGAGCAGTTCTTC. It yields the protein CASSDNALSNNEQFF.

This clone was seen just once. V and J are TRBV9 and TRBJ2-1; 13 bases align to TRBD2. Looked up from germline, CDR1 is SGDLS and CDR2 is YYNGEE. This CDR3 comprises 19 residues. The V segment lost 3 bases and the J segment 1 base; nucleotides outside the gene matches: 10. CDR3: CASSARTSGGQLSYNEQFF. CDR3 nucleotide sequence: TGTGCCAGCAGCGCTCGGACTAGCGGGGGACAACTATCCTACAATGAGCAGTTCTTC.

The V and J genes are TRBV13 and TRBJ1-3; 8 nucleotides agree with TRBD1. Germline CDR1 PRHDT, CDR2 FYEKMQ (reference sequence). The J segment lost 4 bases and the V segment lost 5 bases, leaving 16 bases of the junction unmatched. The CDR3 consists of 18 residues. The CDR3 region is CASSRGLRGQVGGNTIYF. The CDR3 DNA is TGTGCCAGCAGCCGGGGTCTTAGGGGACAGGTGGGAGGAAACACCATATATTTT.

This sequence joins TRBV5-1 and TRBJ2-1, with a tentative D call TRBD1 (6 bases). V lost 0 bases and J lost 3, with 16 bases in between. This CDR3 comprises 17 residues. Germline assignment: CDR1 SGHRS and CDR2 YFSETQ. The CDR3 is CASSLDTTMDSYNEQFF. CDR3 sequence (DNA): TGCGCCAGCAGCTTGGATACCACGATGGACAGCTACAATGAGCAGTTCTTC.

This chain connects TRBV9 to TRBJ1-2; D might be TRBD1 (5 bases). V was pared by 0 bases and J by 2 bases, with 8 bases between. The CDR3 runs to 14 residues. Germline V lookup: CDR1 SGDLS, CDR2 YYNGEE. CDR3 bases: TGTGCCAGCAGCGTAGTGGCAGGGAACTATGGCTACACCTTC. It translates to CASSVVAGNYGYTF.

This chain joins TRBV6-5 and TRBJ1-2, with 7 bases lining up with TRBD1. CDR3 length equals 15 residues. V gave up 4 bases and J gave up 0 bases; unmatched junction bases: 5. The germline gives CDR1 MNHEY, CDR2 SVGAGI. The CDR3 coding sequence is TGTGCCAGCAGTTCCATGACAGGGTCTAACTATGGCTACACCTTC. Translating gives CASSSMTGSNYGYTF.

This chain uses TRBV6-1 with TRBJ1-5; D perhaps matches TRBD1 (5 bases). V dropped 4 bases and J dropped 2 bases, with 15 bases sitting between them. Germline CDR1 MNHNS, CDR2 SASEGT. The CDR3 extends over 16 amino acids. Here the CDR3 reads CASSGGGSRGNQPQHF. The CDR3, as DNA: TGTGCCAGCAGTGGGGGCGGGAGCCGGGGCAATCAGCCCCAGCATTTT.

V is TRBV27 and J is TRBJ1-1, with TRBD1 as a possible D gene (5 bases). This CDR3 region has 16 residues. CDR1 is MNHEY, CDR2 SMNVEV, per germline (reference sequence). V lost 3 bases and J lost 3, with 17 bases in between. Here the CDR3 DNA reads TGTGCCAGCAGTTTCTTCTGGGGGGGTTCGGACACTGAAGCTTTCTTT. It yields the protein CASSFFWGGSDTEAFF.

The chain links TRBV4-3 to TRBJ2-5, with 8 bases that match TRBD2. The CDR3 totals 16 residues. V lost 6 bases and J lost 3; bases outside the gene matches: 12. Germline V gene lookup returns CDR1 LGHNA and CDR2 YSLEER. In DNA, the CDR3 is TGCGCCAGCAGATACAACCTAGCGGGCGGTAAAGAGACCCAGTACTTC. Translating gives CASRYNLAGGKETQYF.

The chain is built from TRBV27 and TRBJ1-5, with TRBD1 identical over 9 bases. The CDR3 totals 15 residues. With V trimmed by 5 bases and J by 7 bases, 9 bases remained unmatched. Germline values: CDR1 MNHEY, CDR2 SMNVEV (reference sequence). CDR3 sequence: CASSPDHRGPQPQHF. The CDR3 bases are TGTGCCAGCAGTCCTGATCACAGGGGGCCCCAGCCCCAGCATTTT.